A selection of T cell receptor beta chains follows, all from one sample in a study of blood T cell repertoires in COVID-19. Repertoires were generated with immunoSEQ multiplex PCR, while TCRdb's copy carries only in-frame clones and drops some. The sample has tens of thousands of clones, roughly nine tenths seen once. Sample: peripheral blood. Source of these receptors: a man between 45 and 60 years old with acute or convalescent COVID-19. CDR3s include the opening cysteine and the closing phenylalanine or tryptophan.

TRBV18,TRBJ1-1,CASSPQQGAGAEAFF
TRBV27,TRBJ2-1,CASSRPGAGHGTNEQFF
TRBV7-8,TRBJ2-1,CASSSSAGPNVEQFF
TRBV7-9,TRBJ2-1,CASSPQGVWPGHEQFF
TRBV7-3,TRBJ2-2,CASSFLDSGELFF
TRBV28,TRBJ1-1,CASSPLDRNTEAFF
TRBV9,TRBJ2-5,CASSTAGTTKETQYF
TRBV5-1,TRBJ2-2,CASSFMAVTNTGELFF
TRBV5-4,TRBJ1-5,CASSQGSVTQHF
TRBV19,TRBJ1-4,CASNQDRADHEKLFF
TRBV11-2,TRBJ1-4,CASSLGLNNEKLFF
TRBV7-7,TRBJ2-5,CASSWRQGVGETQYF
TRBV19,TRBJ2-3,CASTPGQGGTDTQYF
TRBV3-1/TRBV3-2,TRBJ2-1,CASSRLAGGPYNEQFF
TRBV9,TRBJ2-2,CASSVGGSWTGELFF
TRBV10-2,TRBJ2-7,CASSDSRGGNWWQQYF
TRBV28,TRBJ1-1,CASSLGSEAFF
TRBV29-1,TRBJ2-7,CSGGQTYEQYF
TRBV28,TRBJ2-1,CASSFTSGEYNEQFF
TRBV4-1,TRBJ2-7,CASSHRQGSYEQYF
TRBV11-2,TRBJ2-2,CASSPSGSGTGELFF
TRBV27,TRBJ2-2,CASTLRGQYTGELFF
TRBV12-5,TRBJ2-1,CASVQGAGSYNEQFF
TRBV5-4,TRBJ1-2,CASSPPGTGKTNYGYTF
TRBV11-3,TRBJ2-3,CASSWTGAGTDTQYF
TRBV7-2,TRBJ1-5,CASSSTYSRNQPQHF
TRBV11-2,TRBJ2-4,CASSAGWNIQYF
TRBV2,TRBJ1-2,CASNDGGANYGYTF
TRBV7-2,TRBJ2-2,CASSPTLNTGELFF
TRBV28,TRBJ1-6,CASRPGVYNSPLHF
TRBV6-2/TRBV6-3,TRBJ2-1,CASSYSKLVSNEQFF
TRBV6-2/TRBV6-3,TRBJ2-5,CASSIGTSPLPGQETQYF
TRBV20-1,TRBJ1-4,CSALEEKLFF
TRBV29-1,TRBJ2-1,CSVGTSGSSPYNEQFF
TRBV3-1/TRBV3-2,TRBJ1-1,CASSQGGQGVEAFF
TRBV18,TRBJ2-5,CASSPNWGGETQYF
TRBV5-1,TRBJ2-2,CASSFNSGTNTGELFF
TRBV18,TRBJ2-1,CASSPRELLHEQFF
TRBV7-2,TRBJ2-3,CASSLRTDTQYF
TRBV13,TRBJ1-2,CASSLQAGNGYTF
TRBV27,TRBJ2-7,CASSRQRGGSQYF
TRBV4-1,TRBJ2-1,CASSHPGQGFWNEQFF
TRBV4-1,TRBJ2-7,CASSQDPLIEQYF
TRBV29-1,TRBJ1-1,CSVWGQDSWNTEAFF
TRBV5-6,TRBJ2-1,CASSLGPDYSYNEQFF
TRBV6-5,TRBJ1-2,CASSSGVRHGYTF
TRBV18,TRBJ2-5,CASSPGQGIETQYF
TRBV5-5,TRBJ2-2,CATLPGPNTGELFF
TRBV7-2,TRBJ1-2,CASGGQGAYYGYTF
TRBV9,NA,CASSVRSGGYEQYF
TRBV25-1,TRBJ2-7,CASSEYQYEQYF
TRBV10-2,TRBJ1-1,CASSEIARLGDTEAFF
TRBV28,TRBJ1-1,CASSPRYSNTEAFF
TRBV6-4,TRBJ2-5,CASSVNREETQYF
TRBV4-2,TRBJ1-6,CASSQAPTGGSSPLHF
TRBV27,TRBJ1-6,CASRPQGFYNSPLHF
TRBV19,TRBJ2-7,CASSTPGQSSYEQYF
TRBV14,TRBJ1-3,CASSRGWGGDACGNTIYF
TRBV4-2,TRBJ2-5,CASSQDRAAGVGTQYF